This T cell receptor (beta chain) was obtained from a study of blood T cells in healthy people across ages. The germline V gene has CDR1 SNHLY and CDR2 FYNNEI. This CDR3 has 17 amino acids. Trimming cost V 3 bases and J 0 bases, with 12 bases left between them. Combining a sample-barcoded 5' primer with a J-beta primer mix, a second PCR ran for about 6 to 11 cycles. MiXCR was run by TCRdb on the 5' RACE reads, yielding one entry per CDR3 protein. The data hold around 870,000 distinct CDR3 sequences, with 29% observed a single time. This clonotype has ten or more counts. The TCR was taken from a woman older than 75 in good health. V is TRBV2 and J is TRBJ2-6, with D unresolved. Sequencing was carried out using blood. Written as DNA, the CDR3 is TGTGCCAGCAGTGAGTGGGCTCTTACCTCTGGGGCCAACGTCCTGACTTTC. Encoded protein: CASSEWALTSGANVLTF. Together with reference TRBV2 and TRBJ2-6, the CDR3 gives the full variable domain: EPEVTQTPSHQVTQMGQEVILRCVPISNHLYFYWYRQILGQKVEFLVSFYNNEISEKSEIFDDQFSVERPDGSNFTLKIRSTKLEDSAMYFCASSEWALTSGANVLTFGAGSRLTVL.